The clone carrying this T cell receptor beta chain has a handful of counts. The antigen is undetermined. CDR1 and CDR2 from the germline V gene are SGHDT and YYEEEE. The trim removed 2 bases at V and 0 bases at J, leaving 5 bases unmatched. The CDR3 totals 16 residues. The data were taken from a study of T cells after yellow fever vaccination. Study-wide points: The secondary response was weaker but peaked faster, day 5 versus 15.

As TCR cDNA was made by 5'RACE template switching, a universal primer site and UMIs were added. TCRdb itself ran the 5' RACE reads through MiXCR, one entry per CDR3 protein. In the table there are 500,000 to 650,000 distinct CDR3 sequences, roughly an eighth of which are singletons. This sequence was found in a man in his thirties or forties who received the YFV17D yellow fever vaccine. The material sequenced was PBMCs, taken on the day of the yellow fever booster vaccination. V usage is TRBV5-6 and J usage is TRBJ2-4, with TRBD1 identical over 7 bases. The CDR3 reads CASSFRTGLAKNIQYF. CDR3 coding DNA: TGTGCCAGCAGCTTCAGGACAGGCCTAGCCAAAAACATTCAGTACTTC.